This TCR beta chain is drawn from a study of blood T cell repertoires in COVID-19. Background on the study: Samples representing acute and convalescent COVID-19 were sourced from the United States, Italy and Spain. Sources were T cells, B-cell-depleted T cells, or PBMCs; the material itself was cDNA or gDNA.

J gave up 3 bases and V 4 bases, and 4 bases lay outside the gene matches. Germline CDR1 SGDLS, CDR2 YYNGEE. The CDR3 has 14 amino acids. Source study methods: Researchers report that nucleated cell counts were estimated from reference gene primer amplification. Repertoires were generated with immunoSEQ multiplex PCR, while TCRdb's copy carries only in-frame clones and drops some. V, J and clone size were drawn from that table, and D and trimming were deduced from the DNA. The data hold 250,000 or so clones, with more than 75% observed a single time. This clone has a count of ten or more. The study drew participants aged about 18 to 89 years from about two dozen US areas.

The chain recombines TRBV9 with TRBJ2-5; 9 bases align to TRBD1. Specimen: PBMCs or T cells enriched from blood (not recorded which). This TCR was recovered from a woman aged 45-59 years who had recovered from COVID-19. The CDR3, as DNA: TGTGCCAGCAGCCCTCGGACAGGGGAAGAGACCCAGTACTTC. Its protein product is CASSPRTGEETQYF.